The following is a TCR beta chain sequence with its context. The antigen remains unidentified. This record comes from a study of beta chain features in type 1 diabetes. Whole-study context: Regarding age, gender and cell yields, patients proved similar to healthy donors. Findings and caveats of the study: TCRB CDR3s were moderately but significantly shorter in Type 1 diabetes patients in all four CD4+ subsets.

The CDR3 is 15 amino acids. Germline lookup yields CDR1 SGHRS and CDR2 YFSETQ. J lost 5 bases, V lost 1 base, and 6 bases had no gene match. Every isolated RNA sample was fully reverse transcribed, so sequencing captured expressed TCRB transcripts. TCRdb's table, derived via immunoSEQ multiplex PCR, lists solely in-frame clones and lacks some. The data show about 170,000 clones, with approximately 7.9% seen just once and under 0.55% held by the top ten. The source of this sequence is a young man with type 1 diabetes. The chain combines TRBV5-1 with TRBJ2-1; 7 bases fit TRBD1. Material for sequencing was central memory CD4+ T cells from blood. The CDR3 nucleotides are TGCGCCAGCAGCTTGAGACAGGGTAGTGACAATGAGCAGTTCTTC. Its protein product is CASSLRQGSDNEQFF.